This passage covers 14 T cell receptor beta chains from one sample sequenced in a study of T cell clones after liver transplantation. The antigens of these receptors remain unknown. Assay: immunoSEQ multiplex PCR; the TCRdb copy retains only in-frame clones and omits some. The sample has thousands of clones; 30% to 35% are singletons. TCRbeta sequences of proliferating CFSE-low MLR cells were labeled alloreactive. The sequencing input was CD4+ T cells from cultured PBMCs. The receptors were gathered from a human patient who received a liver transplant. Some T cells may trace back to the graft donor.

This clone has just a few counts. The J gene is TRBJ2-2, the V gene TRBV11-2, with TRBD2 identical over 7 bases. The CDR3 extends over 15 amino acids. Germline V lookup: CDR1 SGHAT, CDR2 FQNNGV. V lost 2 bases and J lost 4; bases outside the gene matches: 4. In DNA form, the CDR3 reads TGTGCCAGCAGCTTACGCGGGAGAGGCACCGGGGAGCTGTTTTTT. Residues: CASSLRGRGTGELFF. Using reference TRBV11-2 and TRBJ2-2 for the parts outside the CDR3, the full variable domain is EAGVAQSPRYKIIEKRQSVAFWCNPISGHATLYWYQQILGQGPKLLIQFQNNGVVDDSQLPKDRFSAERLKGVDSTLKIQPAKLEDSAVYLCASSLRGRGTGELFFGEGSRLTVL.

This clone was observed a handful of times. The J gene is TRBJ2-3, the V gene TRBV5-6, with a possible D match to TRBD2 (6 bases). This CDR3 has 17 residues. Germline lookup yields CDR1 SGHDT and CDR2 YYEEEE. V lost 1 base, J lost 6 bases, and 21 bases lay in between. CDR3: CASSLTFGTSLGDTQYF. The CDR3 DNA follows: TGTGCCAGCAGCTTGACCTTTGGGACTTCCCTCGGTGATACGCAGTATTTT.

The gene calls are TRBV11-2 and TRBJ1-6; D unclear. V was trimmed by 3 bases and J by 9 bases, leaving 15 bases between them. The CDR3 has 15 amino acids. Germline V gives CDR1 SGHAT, CDR2 FQNNGV. The CDR3 DNA follows: TGTGCCAGCAGCTTTAGGCAGCTGAGGATTTCACCCCTCCACTTT. It specifies CASSFRQLRISPLHF.

This clone is labeled medium-sized (0.01 to 0.1%). V gene TRBV4-3 combines with J gene TRBJ2-2; D gene ambiguous. With 0 bases removed from V and 1 base from J, the gap between germline ends came to 3 bases. Looked up from germline, CDR1 is LGHNA and CDR2 is YSLEER. The CDR3 has 14 residues. The CDR3 here is CASSQERNTGELFF. DNA for the CDR3: TGCGCCAGCAGCCAAGAGCGGAACACCGGGGAGCTGTTTTTT.

V is TRBV6-5 and J is TRBJ1-6; 7 bases agree with TRBD1. With V trimmed by 5 bases and J by 6 bases, 4 bases remained unmatched. The CDR3 loop spans 14 amino acids. CDR1 and CDR2 (germline): MNHEY, SVGAGI. CDR3 nucleotide sequence: TGTGCCAGCAGTCTCGGACAGGTTAATTCACCCCTCCACTTT. This sequence encodes CASSLGQVNSPLHF.

This clone is categorized as medium-sized. The chain uses TRBV7-9 and TRBJ1-5, with D maybe TRBD1 (5 bases). The CDR3 sequence is 16 residues long. CDR1 and CDR2 from the germline V gene are SEHNR and FQNEAQ (reference sequence). The ends were cut back, 2 bases at V and 4 bases at J, with 15 bases in the middle. CDR3 sequence reads: CASSLYGSEGNQPQHF. The CDR3 nucleotides read TGTGCCAGCAGCTTATACGGCAGTGAGGGGAATCAGCCCCAGCATTTT.

As to this clone: This likely came from a read error, as a far larger clone is one base away. Other DNA sequences in the same sample also yield this CDR3. The V gene is TRBV9, the J gene TRBJ2-6; 10 bases are shared with TRBD1. This CDR3 is 17 amino acids long. Germline CDR1 and CDR2: SGDLS and YYNGEE. CDR3 DNA sequence: TGCGCCAGCAGCAAAGACAGGGGGCGCTCGGGGGCCAACGTCCTGACTTTC. Translated, it gives CASSKDRGRSGANVLTF.

This clone has a handful of counts. This chain links TRBV19 with TRBJ2-1; 10 nucleotides line up with TRBD1. The CDR3 runs to 15 residues. With 4 bases clipped from V and 6 bases from J, the junction kept 6 bases outside the gene matches. CDR1 and CDR2 from the germline V gene are LNHDA and SQIVND (reference sequence). The CDR3 here is CASSTTGTGVNEQFF. As DNA, the CDR3 is TGTGCCAGTAGTACAACCGGGACAGGGGTCAATGAGCAGTTCTTC.

This clone was observed a single time. This chain connects TRBV7-9 to TRBJ2-7; 10 positions match TRBD1. The germline gives CDR1 SEHNR, CDR2 FQNEAQ (reference sequence). The CDR3 spans 15 residues. The V segment lost 5 bases and the J segment 3 bases; nucleotides outside the gene matches: 7. CDR3 in DNA: TGTGCCAGCAGCGAATCTGGGACAGGGGACTACGAGCAGTACTTC. It codes for CASSESGTGDYEQYF.

The chain uses TRBV7-2 and TRBJ2-3; D unclear. The germline CDR1 and CDR2 sequences are SGHTA and FQGNSA. Trimming took off 3 bases at V and 6 bases at J, with 10 bases between the two ends. This CDR3 is built from 13 residues. The CDR3 sequence: CASSFDPRDTQYF. In DNA form, the CDR3 reads TGTGCCAGCAGCTTTGATCCGAGGGATACGCAGTATTTT.

The chain carries TRBV7-7 and TRBJ2-7; TRBD2 aligns across 10 bases. This CDR3 is built from 15 residues. Looked up from germline, CDR1 is SSHAT and CDR2 is FNYEAQ (reference sequence). After removal of 5 bases from V and 5 bases from J, the junction contained 9 bases not matched to a gene. CDR3 region: CASSQTSGGANEQYF. CDR3 DNA sequence: TGTGCCAGCAGCCAAACCAGCGGGGGGGCCAACGAGCAGTACTTC.

This clone was found once. V gene TRBV10-2 combines with J gene TRBJ1-2; D is uncertain. The CDR3 has 14 amino acids. The germline V gene encodes CDR1 WSHSY and CDR2 SAAADI. V lost 3 bases and J lost 5, with 13 bases in between. CDR3 residues: CASSDTKTGYGYTF. The CDR3 nucleotides are TGCGCCAGCAGTGATACAAAAACTGGTTATGGCTACACCTTC.

V and J are TRBV6-5 and TRBJ2-2, with D possibly matching TRBD2 (6 bases). Trimming left V 6 bases short and J 6 bases short, with 14 bases between. CDR1 is MNHEY and CDR2 is SVGAGI in the germline V gene. The CDR3 loop spans 14 amino acids. As DNA, the CDR3 is TGTGCCAGCAGCCAGTCCCCGGGGGCCGGGGAGCTGTTTTTT. Protein product: CASSQSPGAGELFF.

CDR3 protein: CASSLRDMGVNYGYTF. The CDR3, as DNA: TGTGCCAGCAGCTTAAGGGACATGGGGGTTAACTATGGCTACACCTTC. V gene TRBV7-9 combines with J gene TRBJ1-2; possibly TRBD1 for D (6 bases). The V and J ends lost 2 bases and 1 base respectively, with 14 bases between them. The CDR3 length is 16 residues. In germline, CDR1 is SEHNR, CDR2 FQNEAQ (reference sequence).